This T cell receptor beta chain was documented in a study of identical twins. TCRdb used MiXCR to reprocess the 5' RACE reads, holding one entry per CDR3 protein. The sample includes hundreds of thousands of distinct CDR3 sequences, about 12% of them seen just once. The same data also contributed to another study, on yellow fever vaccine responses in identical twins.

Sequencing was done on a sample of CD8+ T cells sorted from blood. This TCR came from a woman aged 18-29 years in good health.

The CDR3 protein is CASSPGAGGPNEQFF. The CDR3 DNA sequence: TGTGCCAGCAGCCCAGGGGCGGGGGGGCCAAATGAGCAGTTCTTC. The chain joins TRBV27 to TRBJ2-1; TRBD2 matches 9 bases. CDR1 is MNHEY, CDR2 SMNVEV, per germline (reference sequence). V was clipped by 6 bases and J by 7 bases; unmatched bases: 10. The CDR3 is 15 residues long.